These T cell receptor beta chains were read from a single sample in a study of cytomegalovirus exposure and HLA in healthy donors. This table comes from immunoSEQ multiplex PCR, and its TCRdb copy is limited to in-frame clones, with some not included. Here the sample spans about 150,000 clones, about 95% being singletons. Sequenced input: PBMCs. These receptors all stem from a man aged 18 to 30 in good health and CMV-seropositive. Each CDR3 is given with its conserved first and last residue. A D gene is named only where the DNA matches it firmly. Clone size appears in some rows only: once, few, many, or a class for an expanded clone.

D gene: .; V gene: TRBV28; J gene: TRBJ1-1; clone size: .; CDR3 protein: CASMSRPLATEAFF; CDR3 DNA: TGTGCCAGCATGAGTAGGCCCCTAGCCACTGAAGCTTTCTTT
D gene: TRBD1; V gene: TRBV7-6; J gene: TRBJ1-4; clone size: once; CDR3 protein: CASSLNRDSGEKLFF; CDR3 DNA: TGTGCCAGCAGCTTAAACCGGGACAGTGGTGAAAAACTGTTTTTT
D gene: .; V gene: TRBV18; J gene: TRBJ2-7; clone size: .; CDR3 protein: CASSPTDIGAEATYEQYF; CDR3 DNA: TGTGCCAGCTCACCCACTGATATCGGAGCGGAGGCGACCTACGAGCAGTACTTC
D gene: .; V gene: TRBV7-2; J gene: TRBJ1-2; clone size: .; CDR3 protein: CASSLVWGAARVDTF; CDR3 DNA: TGTGCCAGCAGCTTAGTTTGGGGAGCGGCGCGGGTTGACACCTTC
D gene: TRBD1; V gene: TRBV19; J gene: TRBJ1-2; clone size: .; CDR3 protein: CASSTKQGTGYGYTF; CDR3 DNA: TGTGCCAGTAGTACCAAACAGGGGACGGGCTATGGCTACACCTTC
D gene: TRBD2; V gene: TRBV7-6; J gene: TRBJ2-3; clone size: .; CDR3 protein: CASSLGGGRAPSTDTQYF; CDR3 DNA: TGTGCCAGCAGCTTAGGGGGCGGGAGGGCCCCTAGCACAGATACGCAGTATTTT
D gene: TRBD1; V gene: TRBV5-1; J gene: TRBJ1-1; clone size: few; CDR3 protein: CASSLGIGQVANTEAFF; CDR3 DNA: TGCGCCAGCAGCTTGGGGATAGGACAGGTCGCGAACACTGAAGCTTTCTTT
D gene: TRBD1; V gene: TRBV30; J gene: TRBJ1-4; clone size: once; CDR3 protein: CAWSGTGRLPNEKLFF; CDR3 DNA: TGTGCCTGGAGTGGGACAGGGCGGTTACCAAATGAAAAACTGTTTTTT
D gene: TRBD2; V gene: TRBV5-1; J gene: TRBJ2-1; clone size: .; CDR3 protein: CASSFTSGSMRSYNEQFF; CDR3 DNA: TGCGCCAGCAGCTTCACTAGCGGGAGTATGAGATCCTACAATGAGCAGTTCTTC
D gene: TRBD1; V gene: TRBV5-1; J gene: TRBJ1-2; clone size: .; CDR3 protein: CASREQGAGNYGYTF; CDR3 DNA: TGCGCCAGCAGGGAACAGGGGGCCGGTAACTATGGCTACACCTTC
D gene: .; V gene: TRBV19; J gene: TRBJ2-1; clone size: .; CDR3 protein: CASSITGVIWNEQFF; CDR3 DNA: TGTGCCAGTAGTATCACGGGAGTAATTTGGAATGAGCAGTTCTTC
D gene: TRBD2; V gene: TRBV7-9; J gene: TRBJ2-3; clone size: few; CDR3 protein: CASSLFGEGPQYF; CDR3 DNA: TGTGCCAGCAGCTTATTCGGGGAGGGCCCCCAGTATTTT
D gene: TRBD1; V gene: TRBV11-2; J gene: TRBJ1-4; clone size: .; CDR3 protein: CASSPWKGTGKEKLFF; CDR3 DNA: TGTGCCAGCAGCCCCTGGAAAGGGACAGGGAAAGAAAAACTGTTTTTT
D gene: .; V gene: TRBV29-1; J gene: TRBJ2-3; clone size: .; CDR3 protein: CSVVRASTDTQYF; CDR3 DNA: TGCAGCGTTGTCAGGGCTAGCACAGATACGCAGTATTTT
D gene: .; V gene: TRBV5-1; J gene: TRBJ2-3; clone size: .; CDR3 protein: CASSFLRLQGETDTQYF; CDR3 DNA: TGCGCCAGCAGCTTTTTAAGGCTCCAGGGTGAAACAGATACGCAGTATTTT
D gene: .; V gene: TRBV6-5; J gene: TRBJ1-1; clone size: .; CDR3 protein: CASSAQQGRIGEAFF; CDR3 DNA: TGTGCCAGCAGTGCCCAACAGGGTCGGATAGGTGAAGCTTTCTTT
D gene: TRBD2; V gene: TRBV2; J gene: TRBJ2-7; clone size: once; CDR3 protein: CASSDPGLAGGVHEQYF; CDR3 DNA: TGTGCCAGCAGTGACCCGGGACTAGCGGGAGGTGTCCACGAGCAGTACTTC
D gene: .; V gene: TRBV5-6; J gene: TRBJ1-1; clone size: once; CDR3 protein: CASSLVTGPEAFF; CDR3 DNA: TGTGCCAGCAGCCTCGTGACAGGTCCCGAAGCTTTCTTT
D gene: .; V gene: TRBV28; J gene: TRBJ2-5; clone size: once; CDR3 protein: CASSLAGGETQYF; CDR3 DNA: TGTGCCAGCAGTTTAGCCGGGGGAGAGACCCAGTACTTC
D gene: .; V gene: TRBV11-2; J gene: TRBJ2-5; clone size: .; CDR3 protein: CASTLKETQYF; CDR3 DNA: TGTGCCAGCACCCTAAAAGAGACCCAGTACTTC
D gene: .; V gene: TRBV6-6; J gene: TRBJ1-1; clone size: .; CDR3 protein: CASRTDRDTEAFF; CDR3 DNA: TGTGCCAGCAGAACCGACCGGGACACTGAAGCTTTCTTT
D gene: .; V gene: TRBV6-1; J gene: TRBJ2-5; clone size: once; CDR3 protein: CASSEESGVGETQYF; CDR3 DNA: TGTGCCAGCAGTGAAGAGTCCGGGGTCGGGGAGACCCAGTACTTC
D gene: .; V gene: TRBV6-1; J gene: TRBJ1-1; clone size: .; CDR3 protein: CASSELDSMNTEAFF; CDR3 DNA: TGTGCCAGCAGTGAACTCGACAGTATGAACACTGAAGCTTTCTTT
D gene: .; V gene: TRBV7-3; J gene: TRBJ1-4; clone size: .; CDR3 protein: CASSSRWAGKLFF; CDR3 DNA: TGTGCCAGCAGCTCCCGCTGGGCAGGAAAACTGTTTTTT
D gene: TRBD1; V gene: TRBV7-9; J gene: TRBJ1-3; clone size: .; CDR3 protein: CASRIRDRAELSGNTIYF; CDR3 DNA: TGTGCCAGCAGGATCCGGGACAGGGCTGAACTCTCTGGAAACACCATATATTTT
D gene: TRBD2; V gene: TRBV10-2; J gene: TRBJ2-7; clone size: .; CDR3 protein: CASSDLRASGLSYEQYF; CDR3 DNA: TGCGCCAGCAGTGACCTTCGGGCTAGCGGACTATCCTACGAGCAGTACTTC
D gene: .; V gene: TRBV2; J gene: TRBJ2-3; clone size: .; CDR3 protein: CASSEAGTDTQYF; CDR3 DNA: TGTGCCAGCAGTGAAGCCGGGACAGATACGCAGTATTTT
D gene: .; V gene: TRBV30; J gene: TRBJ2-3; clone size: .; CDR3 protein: CAWSPLGGGTDTQYF; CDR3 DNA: TGTGCCTGGAGTCCATTGGGGGGAGGCACAGATACGCAGTATTTT
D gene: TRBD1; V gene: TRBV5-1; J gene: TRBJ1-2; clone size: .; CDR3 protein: CASSLAPGQGDYGYTF; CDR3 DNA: TGCGCCAGCAGCTTGGCCCCTGGGCAGGGGGACTATGGCTACACCTTC
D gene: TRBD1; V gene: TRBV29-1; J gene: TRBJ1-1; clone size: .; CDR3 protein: CSVAGQGYPVNTEAFF; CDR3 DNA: TGCAGCGTTGCGGGACAGGGATATCCTGTGAACACTGAAGCTTTCTTT
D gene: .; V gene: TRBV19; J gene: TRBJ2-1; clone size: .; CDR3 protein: CASSRRSELANKDNEQFF; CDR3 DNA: TGTGCCAGTAGTCGCCGTAGTGAATTAGCTAATAAGGACAATGAGCAGTTCTTC
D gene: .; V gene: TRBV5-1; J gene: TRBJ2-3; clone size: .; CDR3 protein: CASTTGLGTDTQYF; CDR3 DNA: TGCGCCAGCACGACAGGACTAGGCACAGATACGCAGTATTTT
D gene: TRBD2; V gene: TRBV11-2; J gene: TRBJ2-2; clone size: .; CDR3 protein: CASSLVLAGTGELFF; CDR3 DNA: TGTGCCAGCAGCTTAGTACTAGCGGGGACCGGGGAGCTGTTTTTT
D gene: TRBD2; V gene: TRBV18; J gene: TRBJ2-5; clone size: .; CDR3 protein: CASSPGLARVPETQYF; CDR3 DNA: TGTGCCAGCTCACCAGGACTAGCTAGGGTCCCAGAGACCCAGTACTTC
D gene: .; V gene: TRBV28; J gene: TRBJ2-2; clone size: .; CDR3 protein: CASTAWASGELFF; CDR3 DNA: TGTGCCAGCACTGCGTGGGCCTCGGGGGAGCTGTTTTTT
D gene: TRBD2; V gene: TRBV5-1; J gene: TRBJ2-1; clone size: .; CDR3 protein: CASSLGGSGRPSFF; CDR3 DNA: TGCGCCAGCAGCTTGGGAGGTAGCGGGAGGCCTTCATTCTTC
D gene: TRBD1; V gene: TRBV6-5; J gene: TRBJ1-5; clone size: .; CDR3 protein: CASSPIQGVNQPQHF; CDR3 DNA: TGTGCCAGCAGTCCCATACAGGGGGTTAATCAGCCCCAGCATTTT
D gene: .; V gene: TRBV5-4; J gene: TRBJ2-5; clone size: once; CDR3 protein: CASSEQSEETQYF; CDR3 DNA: TGTGCCAGCAGTGAGCAGTCGGAGGAGACCCAGTACTTC
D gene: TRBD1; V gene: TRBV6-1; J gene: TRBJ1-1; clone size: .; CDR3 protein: CASSEDWNSHFNRGLHEAFF; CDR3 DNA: TGTGCCAGCAGTGAAGACTGGAACTCCCATTTTAACAGGGGGCTGCATGAAGCTTTCTTT
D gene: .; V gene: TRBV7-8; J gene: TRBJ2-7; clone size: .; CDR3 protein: CASSSEIEGAGEQYF; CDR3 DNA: TGTGCCAGCAGCTCTGAAATTGAGGGAGCTGGCGAGCAGTACTTC
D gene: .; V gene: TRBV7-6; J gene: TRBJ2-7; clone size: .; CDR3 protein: CASSFGDAAYEQYF; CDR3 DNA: TGTGCCAGCAGCTTCGGGGATGCCGCCTACGAGCAGTACTTC
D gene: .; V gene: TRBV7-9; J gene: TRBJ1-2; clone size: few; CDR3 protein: CASRVAGGYTF; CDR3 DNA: TGTGCCAGCAGAGTGGCGGGGGGCTACACCTTC
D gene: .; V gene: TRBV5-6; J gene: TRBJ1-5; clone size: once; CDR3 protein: CASSRQATGLGHPQHF; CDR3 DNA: TGTGCCAGCAGCCGACAGGCCACAGGCCTGGGTCATCCCCAGCATTTT
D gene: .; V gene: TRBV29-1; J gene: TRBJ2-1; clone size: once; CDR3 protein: CSVELAIQLEQFF; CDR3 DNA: TGCAGCGTTGAATTAGCAATACAATTAGAGCAGTTCTTC
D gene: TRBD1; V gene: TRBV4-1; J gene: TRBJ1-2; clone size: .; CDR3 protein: CASSQGTGGHFYGYTF; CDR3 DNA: TGCGCCAGCAGCCAAGGGACAGGGGGCCATTTCTATGGCTACACCTTC
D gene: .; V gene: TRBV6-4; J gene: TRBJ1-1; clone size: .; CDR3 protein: CASSPPVEAFF; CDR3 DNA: TGTGCCAGCAGTCCCCCGGTTGAAGCTTTCTTT